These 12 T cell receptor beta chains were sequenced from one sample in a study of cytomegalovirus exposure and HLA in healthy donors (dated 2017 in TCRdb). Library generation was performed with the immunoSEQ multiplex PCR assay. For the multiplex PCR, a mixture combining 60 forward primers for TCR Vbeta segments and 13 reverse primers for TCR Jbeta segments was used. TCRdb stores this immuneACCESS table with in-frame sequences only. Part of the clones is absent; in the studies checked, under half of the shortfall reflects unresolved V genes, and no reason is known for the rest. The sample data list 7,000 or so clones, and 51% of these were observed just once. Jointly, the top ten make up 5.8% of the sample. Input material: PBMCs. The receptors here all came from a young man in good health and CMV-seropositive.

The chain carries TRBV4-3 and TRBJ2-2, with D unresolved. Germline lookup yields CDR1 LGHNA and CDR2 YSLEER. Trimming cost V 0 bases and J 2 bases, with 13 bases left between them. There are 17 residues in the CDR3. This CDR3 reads CASSQDELAGNTGELFF. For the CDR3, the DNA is TGCGCCAGCAGCCAAGATGAACTGGCAGGCAACACCGGGGAGCTGTTTTTT.

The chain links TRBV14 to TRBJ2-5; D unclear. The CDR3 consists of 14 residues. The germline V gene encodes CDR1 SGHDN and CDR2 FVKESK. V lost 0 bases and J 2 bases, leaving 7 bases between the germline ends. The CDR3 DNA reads TGTGCCAGCAGCCAAGAACGGTCTCAAGAGACCCAGTACTTC. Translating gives CASSQERSQETQYF.

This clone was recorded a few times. CDR3 DNA: TGTGCCAGCAGCTTGGCTCTTGGCAGGGGGCTAGGCTCACCCCTCCACTTT. The encoded protein is CASSLALGRGLGSPLHF. V is TRBV5-4 and J is TRBJ1-6, with TRBD1 matching over 8 bases. V lost 0 bases, J lost 10 bases, and 12 bases stayed unmatched. The CDR3 has 17 residues. Germline V lookup: CDR1 SGHNT, CDR2 YYREEE (reference sequence). Full variable domain (outside the CDR3, taken from reference TRBV5-4 and TRBJ1-6): ETGVTQSPTHLIKTRGQQVTLRCSSQSGHNTVSWYQQALGQGPQFIFQYYREEENGRGNFPPRFSGLQFPNYSSELNVNALELDDSALYLCASSLALGRGLGSPLHFGNGTRLTVT.

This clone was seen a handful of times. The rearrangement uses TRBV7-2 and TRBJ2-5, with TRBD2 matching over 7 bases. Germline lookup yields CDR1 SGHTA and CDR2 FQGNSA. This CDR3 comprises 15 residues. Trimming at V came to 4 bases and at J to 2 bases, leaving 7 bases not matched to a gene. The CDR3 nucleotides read TGTGCCAGCAGCTGGGGGGGAGGAGTTCAAGAGACCCAGTACTTC. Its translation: CASSWGGGVQETQYF.

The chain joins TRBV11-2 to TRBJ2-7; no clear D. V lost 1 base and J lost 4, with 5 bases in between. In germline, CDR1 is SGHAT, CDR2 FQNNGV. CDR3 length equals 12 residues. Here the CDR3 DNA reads TGTGCCAGCAGCTTAGGCGTTTACGAGCAGTACTTC. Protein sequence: CASSLGVYEQYF. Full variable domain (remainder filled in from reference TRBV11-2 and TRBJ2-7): EAGVAQSPRYKIIEKRQSVAFWCNPISGHATLYWYQQILGQGPKLLIQFQNNGVVDDSQLPKDRFSAERLKGVDSTLKIQPAKLEDSAVYLCASSLGVYEQYFGPGTRLTVT.

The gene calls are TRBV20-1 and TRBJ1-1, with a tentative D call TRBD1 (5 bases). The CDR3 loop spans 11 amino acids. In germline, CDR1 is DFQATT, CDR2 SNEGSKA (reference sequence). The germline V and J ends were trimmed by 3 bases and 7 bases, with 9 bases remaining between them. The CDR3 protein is CSARSDSEAFF. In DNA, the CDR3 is TGCAGTGCTAGGAGCGACAGTGAAGCTTTCTTT.

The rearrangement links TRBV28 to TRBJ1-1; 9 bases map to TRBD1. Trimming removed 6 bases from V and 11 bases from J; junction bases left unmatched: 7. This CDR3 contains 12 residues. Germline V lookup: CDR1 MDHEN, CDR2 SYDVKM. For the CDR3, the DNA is TGTGCCAGCAGACTGGGACAGGGCGGGGCTTTCTTT. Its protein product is CASRLGQGGAFF. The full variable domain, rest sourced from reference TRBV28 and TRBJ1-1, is DVKVTQSSRYLVKRTGEKVFLECVQDMDHENMFWYRQDPGLGLRLIYFSYDVKMKEKGDIPEGYSVSREKKERFSLILESASTNQTSMYLCASRLGQGGAFFGQGTRLTVV.

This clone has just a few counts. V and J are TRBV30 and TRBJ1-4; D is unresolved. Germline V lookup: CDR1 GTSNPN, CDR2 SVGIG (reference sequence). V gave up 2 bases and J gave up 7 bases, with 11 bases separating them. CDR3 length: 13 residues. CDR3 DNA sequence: TGTGCCTGGAGTCGATTCCCAGGTGAAAAACTGTTTTTT. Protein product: CAWSRFPGEKLFF.

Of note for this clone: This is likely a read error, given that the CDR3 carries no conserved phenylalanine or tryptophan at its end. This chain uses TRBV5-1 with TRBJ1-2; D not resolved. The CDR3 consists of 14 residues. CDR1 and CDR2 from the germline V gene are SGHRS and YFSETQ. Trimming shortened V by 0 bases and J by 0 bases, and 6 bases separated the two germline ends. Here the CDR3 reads CASSLESPNYGYTV. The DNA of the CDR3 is TGCGCCAGCAGCTTGGAATCTCCTAACTATGGCTACACCGTC.

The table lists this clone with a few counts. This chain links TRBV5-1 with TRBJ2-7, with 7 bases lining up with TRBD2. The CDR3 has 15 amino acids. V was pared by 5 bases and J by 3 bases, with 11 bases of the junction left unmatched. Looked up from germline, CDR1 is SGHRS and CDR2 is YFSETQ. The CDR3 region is CASRDATSPIYEQYF. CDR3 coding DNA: TGCGCCAGCAGAGATGCGACTAGCCCAATCTACGAGCAGTACTTC.

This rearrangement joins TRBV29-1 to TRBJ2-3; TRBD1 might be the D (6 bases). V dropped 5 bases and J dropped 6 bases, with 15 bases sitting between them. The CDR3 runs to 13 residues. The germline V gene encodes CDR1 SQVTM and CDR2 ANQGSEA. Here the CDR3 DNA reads TGCAGCGTTCAGGGGTCGAGTGGGGATACGCAGTATTTT. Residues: CSVQGSSGDTQYF.

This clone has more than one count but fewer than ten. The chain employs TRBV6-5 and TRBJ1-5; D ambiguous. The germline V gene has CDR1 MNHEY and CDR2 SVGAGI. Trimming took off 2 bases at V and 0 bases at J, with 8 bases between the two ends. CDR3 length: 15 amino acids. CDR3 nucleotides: TGTGCCAGCAGTTACGGCACACCTAGCAATCAGCCCCAGCATTTT. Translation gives CASSYGTPSNQPQHF.